The present T cell receptor beta chain was sequenced within a study of blood T cell repertoires in COVID-19. Profiling relied on immunoSEQ multiplex PCR, and the TCRdb table lists in-frame clones only, not all of them. In the table there are about 280,000 clones, roughly 90% of which are singletons. Someone with COVID-19 had been met by exposed participants within 2 weeks before study entry. The receptor comes from a man aged 40-55 years who had been exposed to COVID-19. Sequencing was carried out using PBMCs or T cells enriched from blood (not recorded which).

The CDR3 DNA sequence: TGTGCCAGCAGTGACTCTCTGGCGGGAGGGCCAAAAGGGCAGTTCTTC. Translation: CASSDSLAGGPKGQFF. The V gene is TRBV6-4, the J gene TRBJ2-1, with 9 bases aligning to TRBD2. CDR1 and CDR2 (germline): MRHNA, SNTAGT. J lost 12 bases, V lost 0 bases, and 12 bases had no gene match. The CDR3 is 16 amino acids.